This T cell receptor (beta chain) emerged from a study of blood T cells in healthy people across ages (dated by TCRdb to the mid-2010s). Study-wide context: In model experiments, template switching captured roughly one uniquely barcoded TCR beta cDNA molecule for every two T cells. Age-related changes in TCR beta repertoire diversity were measured in the study by deep sequencing normalized with unique cDNA molecular identifiers. Four age groups were formed from the donors: young (average approximately 15 years), middle-aged (roughly 38), aged (roughly 56) and long-lived (less than 85). To avoid experimental bias, donors of different ages were randomly spread across the sequencing lanes. Two additional independent replicas of 1 million unique cDNA reads from the same blood draw were analyzed for two donors (one aged 18 to 30 and one aged 80 or older). The paper's findings and limits, for the study overall: Observed TCR beta diversity correlated strongly with the percentage of naive T cells measured by flow cytometry. As age increased, observed TCR beta diversity per million T cells dropped in a roughly linear way, and a significant reduction was already evident by age about 40. Because donor CMV infection status was unknown, age-related changes in expanded clonotypes were potentially confounded. Compared with the aged group, more naive CD4+ T cells, fewer expanded clones and increased TCR diversity were shown by the long-lived group, suggesting age selection. Because profiling used bulk unsorted PBMCs, naive and antigen-experienced compartments could not be compared conclusively. Estimates of total diversity based on one million sequenced T cells were regarded as lower bounds and as underestimates.

The approximately 39 donors, aged roughly 6 to 95 years, were systemically healthy Caucasian individuals from Russia. Approximately 9.3 milliliters of peripheral blood were collected from each donor into EDTA-treated Vacutainer tubes. Ficoll-Paque density-gradient centrifugation was used to isolate PBMCs, with at least 6.5 million obtained per sample. Total RNA was extracted from PBMCs with Trizol reagent, with at least 6 micrograms obtained per sample. Naive CD45RAhigh/CD27high T cell percentages were measured by flow cytometry on a PBMC aliquot from every donor. Note on this clonotype: Its antigen remains undetermined. The record has no base qualities; no much larger clone is one base away.

The library was generated by 5' RACE. Instrument on record: Illumina HiSeq 2500. A second PCR of about 7 to 12 cycles was run with a J-beta primer mix and a sample-barcoded 5' primer. A template-switch 5' adaptor carrying 12 random nucleotides introduced a unique molecular identifier onto each TCR beta cDNA molecule. At least 3 million CDR3-containing paired-end reads were obtained from each sample. The Mint cDNA synthesis kit, primed by a TRBC-specific oligonucleotide, was used to synthesize first-strand cDNA from all RNA. Following uracil-DNA glycosylase treatment, all cDNA underwent a first 18-cycle PCR with the universal primers M1SS and BC2_uni_R. Concerning the study's data processing: Normalization of each sample was performed by random selection of 1 million high-quality reads, each carrying a distinct molecular identifier. Instead of being binned into consensus sequences, reads with shared molecular identifiers were discarded. CDR3 identification, clonotype clustering and error correction used MiTCR with a Q25 quality threshold and the strictest error-elimination algorithm. A nonparametric unseen species model with Euler transformation was used to estimate a lower bound on total TCR beta diversity. The raw public data were reprocessed by TCRdb itself: fastp quality trimming at Q25, MiXCR clonotype calling, in-frame beta chains only. Each entry is one CDR3 protein sequence, shown with its most common DNA and genes. The V and J calls and clone size are TCRdb's, not the authors'. The sample has about 800,000 distinct CDR3 sequences on record, 58% of them singletons. Around 22% of the sample goes to the ten largest clones.

The clonotype originates from a man aged 25-40 years in good health. Source material: blood.

The CDR3 reads CASGSLSYEQYF. Here is the DNA: TGTGCCAGCGGGAGTCTCTCCTACGAGCAGTACTTC. The chain employs TRBV27 and TRBJ2-4; TRBD2 is possibly the D segment (5 matching bases). The J call is uncertain, as TRBJ2-7 better fits the DNA end. The CDR3 has 12 amino acids, counting the end cysteine and phenylalanine. The sequence is cut down to CDR3 DNA, 36 bases in frame from base 1. Reading the germline V gene (reference sequence) gives CDR1 MNHEY and CDR2 SMNVEV.